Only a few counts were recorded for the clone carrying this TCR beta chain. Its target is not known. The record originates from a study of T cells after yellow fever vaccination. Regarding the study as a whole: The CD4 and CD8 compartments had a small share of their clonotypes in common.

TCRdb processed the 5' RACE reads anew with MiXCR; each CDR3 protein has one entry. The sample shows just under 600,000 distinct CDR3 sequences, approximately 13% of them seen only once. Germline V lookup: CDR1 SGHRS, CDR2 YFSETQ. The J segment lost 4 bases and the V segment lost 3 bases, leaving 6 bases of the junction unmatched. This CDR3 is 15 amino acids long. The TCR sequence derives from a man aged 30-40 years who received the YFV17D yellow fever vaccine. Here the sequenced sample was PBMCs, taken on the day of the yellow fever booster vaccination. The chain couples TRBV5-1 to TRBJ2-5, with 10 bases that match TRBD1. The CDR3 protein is CASSSGTGVGETQYF. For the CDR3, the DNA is TGCGCCAGCAGCTCCGGGACAGGGGTTGGAGAGACCCAGTACTTC.